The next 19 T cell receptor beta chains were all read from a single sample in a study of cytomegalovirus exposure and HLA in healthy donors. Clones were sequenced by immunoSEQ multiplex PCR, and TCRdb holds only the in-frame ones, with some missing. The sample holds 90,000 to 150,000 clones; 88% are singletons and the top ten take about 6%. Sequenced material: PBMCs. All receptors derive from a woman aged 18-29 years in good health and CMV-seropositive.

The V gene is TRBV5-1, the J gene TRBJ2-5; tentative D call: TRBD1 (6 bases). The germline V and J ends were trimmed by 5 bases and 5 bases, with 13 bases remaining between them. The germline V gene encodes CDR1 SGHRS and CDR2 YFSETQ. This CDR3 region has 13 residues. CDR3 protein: CASSSRGRETQYF. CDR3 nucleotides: TGCGCCAGCAGTAGCAGGGGACGCGAGACCCAGTACTTC.

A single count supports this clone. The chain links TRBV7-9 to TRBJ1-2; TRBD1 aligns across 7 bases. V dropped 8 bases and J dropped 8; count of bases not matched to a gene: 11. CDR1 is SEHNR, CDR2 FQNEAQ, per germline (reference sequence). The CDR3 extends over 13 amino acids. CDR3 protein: CASRPLTGMGYTF. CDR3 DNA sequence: TGTGCCAGCCGTCCCTTGACAGGGATGGGCTACACCTTC.

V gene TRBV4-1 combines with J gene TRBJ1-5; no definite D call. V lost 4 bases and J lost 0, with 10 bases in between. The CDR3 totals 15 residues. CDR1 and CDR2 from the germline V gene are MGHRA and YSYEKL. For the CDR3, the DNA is TGCGCCAGCAGCCCCTCTGAGCTTAGCAATCAGCCCCAGCATTTT. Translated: CASSPSELSNQPQHF.

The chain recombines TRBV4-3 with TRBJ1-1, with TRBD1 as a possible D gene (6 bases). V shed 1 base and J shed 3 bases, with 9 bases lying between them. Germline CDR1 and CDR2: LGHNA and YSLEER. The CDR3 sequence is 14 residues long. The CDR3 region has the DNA TGCGCCAGCAGCCAAGCACAGGGTTACACTGAAGCTTTCTTT. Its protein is CASSQAQGYTEAFF.

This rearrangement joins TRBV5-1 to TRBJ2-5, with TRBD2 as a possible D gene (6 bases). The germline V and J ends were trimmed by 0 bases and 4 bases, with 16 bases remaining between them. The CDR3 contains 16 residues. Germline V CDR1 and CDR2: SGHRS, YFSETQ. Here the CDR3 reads CASSLALVGGGETQYF. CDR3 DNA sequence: TGCGCCAGCAGCTTGGCCCTGGTGGGAGGCGGAGAGACCCAGTACTTC.

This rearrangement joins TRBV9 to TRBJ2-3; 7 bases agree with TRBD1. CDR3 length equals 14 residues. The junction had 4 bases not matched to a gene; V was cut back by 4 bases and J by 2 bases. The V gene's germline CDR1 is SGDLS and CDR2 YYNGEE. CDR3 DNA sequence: TGTGCCAGCAGCTTGACAGGGCACACAGATACGCAGTATTTT. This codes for CASSLTGHTDTQYF.

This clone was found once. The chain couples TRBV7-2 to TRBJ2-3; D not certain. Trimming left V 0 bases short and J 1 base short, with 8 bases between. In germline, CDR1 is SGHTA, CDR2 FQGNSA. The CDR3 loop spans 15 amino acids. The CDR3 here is CASSLARQGTDTQYF. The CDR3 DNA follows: TGTGCCAGCAGCTTAGCCCGGCAGGGCACAGATACGCAGTATTTT.

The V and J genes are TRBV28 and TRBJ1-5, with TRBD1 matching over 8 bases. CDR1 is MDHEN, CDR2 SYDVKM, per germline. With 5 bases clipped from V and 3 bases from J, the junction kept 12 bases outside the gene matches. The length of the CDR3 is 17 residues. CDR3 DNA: TGTGCCAGCAGTACCCTTGTCCGACAGGGGCACAATCAGCCCCAGCATTTT. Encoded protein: CASSTLVRQGHNQPQHF.

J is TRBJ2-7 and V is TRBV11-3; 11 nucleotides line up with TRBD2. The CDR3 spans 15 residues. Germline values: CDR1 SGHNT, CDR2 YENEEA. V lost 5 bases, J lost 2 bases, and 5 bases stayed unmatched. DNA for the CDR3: TGTGCCAGCAGCACGACTAGCGGGAAGGCCTACGAGCAGTACTTC. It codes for CASSTTSGKAYEQYF.

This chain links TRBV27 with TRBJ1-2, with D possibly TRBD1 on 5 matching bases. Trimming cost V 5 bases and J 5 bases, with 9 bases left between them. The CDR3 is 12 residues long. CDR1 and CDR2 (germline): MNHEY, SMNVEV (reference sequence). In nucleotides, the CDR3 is TGTGCCAGCAGTCCAACAGGTTATGGCTACACCTTC. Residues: CASSPTGYGYTF.

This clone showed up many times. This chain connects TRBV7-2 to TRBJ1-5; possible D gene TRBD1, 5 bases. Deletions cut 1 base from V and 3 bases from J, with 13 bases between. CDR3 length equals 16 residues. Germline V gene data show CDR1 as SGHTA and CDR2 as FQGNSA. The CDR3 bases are TGTGCCAGCAGCTTAGGGTGGCAGGGTAACAATCAGCCCCAGCATTTT. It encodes CASSLGWQGNNQPQHF.

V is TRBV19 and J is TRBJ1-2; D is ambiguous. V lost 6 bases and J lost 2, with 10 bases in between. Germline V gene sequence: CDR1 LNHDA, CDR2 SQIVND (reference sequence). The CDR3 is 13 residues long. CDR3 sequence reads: CASRTPPNYGYTF. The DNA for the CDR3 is TGTGCCAGTAGGACACCCCCGAACTATGGCTACACCTTC.

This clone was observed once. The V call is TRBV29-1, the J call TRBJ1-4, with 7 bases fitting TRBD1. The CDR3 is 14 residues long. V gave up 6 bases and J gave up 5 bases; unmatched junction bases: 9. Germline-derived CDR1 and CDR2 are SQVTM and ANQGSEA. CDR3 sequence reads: CSVQNRGTNEKLFF. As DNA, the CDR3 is TGCAGCGTACAGAACAGGGGTACGAATGAAAAACTGTTTTTT. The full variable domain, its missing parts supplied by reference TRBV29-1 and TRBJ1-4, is SAVISQKPSRDICQRGTSLTIQCQVDSQVTMMFWYRQQPGQSLTLIATANQGSEATYESGFVIDKFPISRPNLTFSTLTVSNMSPEDSSIYLCSVQNRGTNEKLFFGSGTQLSVL.

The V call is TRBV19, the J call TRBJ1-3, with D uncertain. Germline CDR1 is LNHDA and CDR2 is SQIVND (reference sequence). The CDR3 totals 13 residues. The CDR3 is CATDVGSGNTIYF. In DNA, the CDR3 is TGTGCTACAGATGTGGGCTCTGGAAACACCATATATTTT.

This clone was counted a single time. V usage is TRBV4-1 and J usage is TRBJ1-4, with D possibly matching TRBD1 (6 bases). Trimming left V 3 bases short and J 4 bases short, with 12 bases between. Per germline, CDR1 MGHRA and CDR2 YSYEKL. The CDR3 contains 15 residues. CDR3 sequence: CASSQQWTVNEKLFF. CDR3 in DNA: TGCGCCAGCAGCCAGCAATGGACAGTTAATGAAAAACTGTTTTTT.

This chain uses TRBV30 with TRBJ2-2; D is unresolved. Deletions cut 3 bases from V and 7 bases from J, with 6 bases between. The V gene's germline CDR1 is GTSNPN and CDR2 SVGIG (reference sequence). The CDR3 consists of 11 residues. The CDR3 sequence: CAWSPNGELFF. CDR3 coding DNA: TGTGCCTGGAGCCCCAACGGGGAGCTGTTTTTT. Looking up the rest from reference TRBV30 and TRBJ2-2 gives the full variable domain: SQTIHQWPATLVQPVGSPLSLECTVEGTSNPNLYWYRQAAGRGLQLLFYSVGIGQISSEVPQNLSASRPQDRQFILSSKKLLLSDSGFYLCAWSPNGELFFGEGSRLTVL.

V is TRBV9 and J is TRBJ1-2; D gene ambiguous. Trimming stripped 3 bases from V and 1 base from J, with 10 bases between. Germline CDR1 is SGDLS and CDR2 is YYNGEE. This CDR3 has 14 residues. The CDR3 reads CASSETEFNYGYTF. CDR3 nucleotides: TGTGCCAGCAGCGAAACAGAGTTTAACTATGGCTACACCTTC.

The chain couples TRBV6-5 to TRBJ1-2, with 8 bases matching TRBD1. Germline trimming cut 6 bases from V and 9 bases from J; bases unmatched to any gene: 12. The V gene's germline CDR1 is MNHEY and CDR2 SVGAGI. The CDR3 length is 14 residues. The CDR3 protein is CASSPGGADKSYTF. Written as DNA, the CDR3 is TGTGCCAGCAGCCCAGGGGGCGCCGATAAGAGCTACACCTTC.

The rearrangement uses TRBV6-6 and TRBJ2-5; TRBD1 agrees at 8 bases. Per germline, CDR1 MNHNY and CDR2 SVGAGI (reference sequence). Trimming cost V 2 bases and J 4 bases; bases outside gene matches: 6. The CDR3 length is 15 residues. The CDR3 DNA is TGTGCCAGCAGTTACCCTGGGACAGGCGGAGAGACCCAGTACTTC. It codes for CASSYPGTGGETQYF.